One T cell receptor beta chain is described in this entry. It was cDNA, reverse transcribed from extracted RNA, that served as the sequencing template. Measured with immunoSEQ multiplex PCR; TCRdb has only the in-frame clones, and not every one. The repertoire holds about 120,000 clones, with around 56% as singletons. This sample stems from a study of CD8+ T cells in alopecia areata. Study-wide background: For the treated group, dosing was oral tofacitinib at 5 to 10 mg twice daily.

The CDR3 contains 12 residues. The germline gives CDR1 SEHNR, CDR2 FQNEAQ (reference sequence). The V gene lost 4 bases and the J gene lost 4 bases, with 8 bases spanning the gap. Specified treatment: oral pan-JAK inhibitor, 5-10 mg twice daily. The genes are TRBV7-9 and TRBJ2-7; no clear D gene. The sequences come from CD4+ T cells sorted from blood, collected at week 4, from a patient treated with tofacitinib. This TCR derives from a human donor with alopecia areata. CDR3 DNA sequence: TGTGCCAGCAGCTCCGTTAGATACGAGCAGTACTTC. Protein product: CASSSVRYEQYF. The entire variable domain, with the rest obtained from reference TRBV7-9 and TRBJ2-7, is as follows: DTGVSQNPRHKITKRGQNVTFRCDPISEHNRLYWYRQTLGQGPEFLTYFQNEAQLEKSRLLSDRFSAERPKGSFSTLEIQRTEQGDSAMYLCASSSVRYEQYFGPGTRLTVT.